Listed below are T cell receptor beta chains from one sample, sequenced in a study of T cell repertoires in cytomegalovirus infection. TCRdb recomputed calls from the reads with MiXCR, one row per CDR3 protein. This sample has some 800,000 distinct CDR3 sequences; about 31% occur once, and the top ten carry roughly an eighth. Antigens for these TCRs are unknown. Sample: cultured CD8+ T cells from PBMCs, taken from culture after CMV antigen stimulation. These receptors were collected from a human donor in good health (CMV status not recorded). Some clones in this sample may be carry-over from other donors' samples. The CDR3 runs from the conserved cysteine through the conserved F or W. The D gene is left open where the match is weak. A row's size may be missing; if present it is once, few, many or a size class.

TRBJ1-5 NA TRBV15 NA CATSRVKPRVNQPQHF TGTGCCACCAGCAGAGTGAAGCCCAGGGTGAATCAGCCCCAGCATTTT
TRBJ2-5 NA TRBV7-6 NA CASSSKEQGGETQYF TGTGCCAGCAGCTCTAAGGAACAGGGTGGGGAGACCCAGTACTTC
TRBJ2-7 NA TRBV3-1 NA CASSLSSGNEQYF TGTGCCAGCAGCCTTAGCTCGGGGAACGAGCAGTACTTC
TRBJ1-2 NA TRBV6-1 NA CASSEGRYGYTF TGTGCCAGCAGTGAAGGGCGGTATGGCTACACCTTC
TRBJ1-2 TRBD1 TRBV5-5 NA CASSLGEWTGKYGYTF TGTGCCAGCAGCTTGGGAGAGTGGACAGGGAAATATGGCTACACCTTC
TRBJ2-1 NA TRBV20-1 many CSASSNNEQFF TGCAGTGCGTCCTCTAACAATGAGCAGTTCTTC
TRBJ2-1 NA TRBV27 few CASSFEPLDYNEQFF TGTGCCAGCAGTTTCGAACCCCTAGACTACAATGAGCAGTTCTTC
TRBJ1-2 NA TRBV13 few CASSIHTRGGYGYTF TGTGCCAGCAGCATACATACGAGGGGTGGCTATGGCTACACCTTC
TRBJ2-3 TRBD2 TRBV7-6 many CASSYGTSGVLDTQYF TGTGCCAGCAGCTATGGGACTAGCGGGGTCCTGGATACGCAGTATTTT
TRBJ2-1 NA TRBV7-2 NA CASSLGGWGGASNNEQFF TGTGCCAGCAGCTTGGGGGGGTGGGGGGGGGCCTCCAACAATGAGCAGTTCTTC
TRBJ2-3 NA TRBV7-9 NA CASSPVSGMIDTQYF TGTGCCAGCAGTCCCGTTTCGGGGATGATAGATACGCAGTATTTT
TRBJ2-3 NA TRBV27 NA CASSFDSFGTDTQYF TGTGCCAGCAGTTTCGACTCCTTCGGCACAGATACGCAGTATTTT
TRBJ1-1 NA TRBV2 NA CASSYRASDAEAFF TGTGCCAGCAGTTACCGGGCCTCGGATGCTGAAGCTTTCTTT
TRBJ2-3 TRBD1 TRBV2 NA CASDRSTGAKTTDTQYF TGTGCCAGCGATAGATCGACAGGGGCCAAGACCACAGATACGCAGTATTTT
TRBJ1-3 NA TRBV5-4 NA CASSLNLRKDTIYF TGTGCCAGCAGCCTCAACCTTCGGAAGGACACCATATATTTT
TRBJ2-5 NA TRBV29-1 NA CSVEDWDTRAETQYF TGCAGCGTTGAAGATTGGGACACCCGAGCGGAGACCCAGTACTTC
TRBJ2-3 TRBD2 TRBV7-6 few CASMSGGALDTQYF TGTGCCAGCATGTCCGGGGGGGCGTTAGATACGCAGTATTTT
TRBJ2-7 NA TRBV7-9 many CASSTDGYEQYF TGTGCCAGCAGCACCGATGGCTACGAGCAGTACTTC
TRBJ1-4 NA TRBV7-9 few CASGSTARTNEKLFF TGTGCCAGCGGGTCTACGGCGCGGACTAATGAAAAACTGTTTTTT
TRBJ1-1 NA TRBV6-6 NA CASSYSPGEYTEAFF TGTGCCAGCAGTTACTCCCCAGGAGAGTACACTGAAGCTTTCTTT
TRBJ1-2 NA TRBV12-3/TRBV12-4 few CASSLALIYGYTF TGTGCCAGCAGTTTAGCGCTCATCTATGGCTACACCTTC
TRBJ1-1 NA TRBV12-3/TRBV12-4 NA CASSFKGNTEAFF TGTGCCAGCAGTTTCAAGGGGAACACTGAAGCTTTCTTT
TRBJ2-3 NA TRBV9 NA CASSVWGAEADTQYF TGTGCCAGCAGCGTCTGGGGGGCGGAAGCAGATACGCAGTATTTT
TRBJ2-4 TRBD1 TRBV7-2 NA CASSLTDRIQYF TGTGCCAGCAGCTTAACGGACAGGATTCAGTACTTC
TRBJ2-1 NA TRBV7-6 NA CASSPEPGGPYNGQFF TGTGCCAGCAGCCCCGAGCCGGGGGGCCCCTACAATGGGCAGTTCTTC
TRBJ1-2 NA TRBV27 NA CASSRTDLYGYTF TGTGCGAGCTCGAGGACAGACCTCTATGGCTACACCTTC
TRBJ1-2 TRBD1 TRBV6-5 few CASRTTTGFTGYTF TGTGCCAGCAGGACTACGACAGGGTTTACTGGCTACACCTTC
TRBJ2-2 NA TRBV7-2 NA CASNVPGSGELFF TGTGCCAGCAATGTGCCCGGGTCCGGGGAGCTGTTTTTT
TRBJ1-2 NA TRBV7-9 few CASSSTDPEGALNYGYTF TGTGCCAGCAGCTCCACCGACCCGGAAGGGGCTTTGAACTATGGCTACACCTTC
TRBJ1-1 TRBD1 TRBV7-2 many CASSFTGVGTEAFF TGTGCCAGCAGCTTCACAGGGGTTGGCACTGAAGCTTTCTTT
TRBJ2-1 NA TRBV9 few CASSVGDWTYNEQFF TGTGCCAGCAGCGTAGGGGACTGGACCTACAATGAGCAGTTCTTC
TRBJ2-7 NA TRBV4-2 few CASSQVSPGSSYEQYF TGTGCCAGCAGCCAAGTTTCCCCAGGAAGCTCCTACGAGCAGTACTTC
TRBJ2-7 TRBD2 TRBV12-3/TRBV12-4 few CASSLGREGEQYF TGTGCCAGCAGTTTGGGCAGGGAGGGCGAGCAGTACTTC
TRBJ1-2 NA TRBV7-9 few CASSPIGDTKYGYTF TGTGCCAGCAGCCCCATTGGGGACACTAAGTATGGCTACACCTTC